A single sample is the source of the 7 T cell receptor beta chains below, sequenced in a study of human thymus T cells. Assay used: immunoSEQ multiplex PCR; TCRdb lists only in-frame clones, some missing. This table holds about 78,000 clones, roughly 96% found once. The thymus tissue came from resections taken during corrective heart surgery. The sample comprised thymus tissue. The receptors shown here come from a boy younger than two with a congenital heart defect but otherwise immunologically healthy.

The V and J genes are TRBV6-6 and TRBJ2-2; unclear D gene. CDR1 MNHNY and CDR2 SVGAGI come from the germline V gene (reference sequence). Trimming shortened V by 4 bases and J by 0 bases, and 9 bases separated the two germline ends. The CDR3 length is 15 residues. The CDR3 loop is CASSSASPNTGELFF. DNA of the CDR3: TGTGCCAGCAGTTCCGCCTCTCCGAACACCGGGGAGCTGTTTTTT.

The chain uses TRBV11-3 and TRBJ1-6; TRBD1 matches 10 bases. V shed 4 bases, J shed 7 bases, and the junction held 4 bases outside the gene matches. The CDR3 runs 15 residues. The germline V gene has CDR1 SGHNT and CDR2 YENEEA. In DNA form, the CDR3 reads TGTGCCAGCAGCTCGACAGGGGGCGGGAATTCACCCCTCCACTTT. This translates into CASSSTGGGNSPLHF.

The chain couples TRBV28 to TRBJ1-4; 7 bases map to TRBD1. Germline CDR1 and CDR2: MDHEN and SYDVKM. Trimming removed 3 bases from V and 7 bases from J; junction bases left unmatched: 17. The CDR3 length is 18 residues. The DNA for the CDR3 is TGTGCCAGCAGTTTTTGGCCCCCAATAAGGGGGCACCGTGAAAAACTGTTTTTT. Translated, it gives CASSFWPPIRGHREKLFF.

This rearrangement joins TRBV4-1 to TRBJ2-7; TRBD2 agrees at 10 bases. The CDR3 is made up of 16 amino acids. Germline V lookup: CDR1 MGHRA, CDR2 YSYEKL. Trimming took 1 base from V and 3 from J; bases not matched to a gene: 6. CDR3 in amino acids: CASSQAIGLADYEQYF. CDR3 DNA sequence: TGCGCCAGCAGCCAAGCCATCGGACTAGCGGACTACGAGCAGTACTTC.

The chain links TRBV13 to TRBJ1-2; a weak D match, TRBD1 (5 bases). Germline V gene data show CDR1 as PRHDT and CDR2 as FYEKMQ (reference sequence). Trimming removed 3 bases at V and 8 bases at J, with 13 bases between. This CDR3 region has 13 residues. Written as DNA, the CDR3 is TGTGCCAGCAGCTTCCAGGGAATAGGAGGCTACACCTTC. Its translation: CASSFQGIGGYTF. Based on the CDR3 plus reference TRBV13 and TRBJ1-2, the full variable domain is AAGVIQSPRHLIKEKRETATLKCYPIPRHDTVYWYQQGPGQDPQFLISFYEKMQSDKGSIPDRFSAQQFSDYHSELNMSSLELGDSALYFCASSFQGIGGYTFGSGTRLTVV.

The chain recombines TRBV2 with TRBJ2-5, with a possible D match to TRBD2 (6 bases). Germline CDR1 is SNHLY and CDR2 is FYNNEI. The CDR3 is 17 amino acids. V shed 6 bases and J shed 5 bases, with 25 bases lying between them. Here the CDR3 reads CASSGLKKAGNSETQYF. The CDR3 DNA is TGTGCCAGCAGCGGACTAAAGAAAGCCGGGAATAGCGAGACCCAGTACTTC. Full variable domain (remainder filled in from reference TRBV2 and TRBJ2-5): EPEVTQTPSHQVTQMGQEVILRCVPISNHLYFYWYRQILGQKVEFLVSFYNNEISEKSEIFDDQFSVERPDGSNFTLKIRSTKLEDSAMYFCASSGLKKAGNSETQYFGPGTRLLVL.

J is TRBJ1-5 and V is TRBV6-1, with TRBD1 matching over 7 bases. Looked up from germline, CDR1 is MNHNS and CDR2 is SASEGT. This CDR3 contains 15 residues. J lost 2 bases, V lost 5 bases, and 6 bases had no gene match. Here the CDR3 reads CASSTGELGNQPQHF. CDR3 coding DNA: TGTGCCAGCAGTACAGGGGAGCTGGGCAATCAGCCCCAGCATTTT.